The clone carrying this TCR beta chain occurred many times. What it binds is not known. Germline CDR1 is SGHRS and CDR2 is YFSETQ. Trimming at V came to 4 bases and at J to 8 bases, leaving 9 bases not matched to a gene. This CDR3 is 14 amino acids long. Researchers took RNA transcripts and amplified the TCR beta CDR3 regions from them. The HTBI set primed first-round TCR CDR3 RT-PCR. TCRdb analysed the multiplex PCR reads with MiXCR anew, one entry per CDR3 protein. The repertoire holds 300,000 to 350,000 distinct CDR3 sequences, around 14% seen once, with about 26% in the top ten. The source of the sample is a study of T cells in Graves' hyperthyroidism and ophthalmopathy. Study-wide findings and caveats: Blood also carried most thyroid clonotypes expanded above 0.001. Ophthalmopathy prediction by the model preceded onset by a median approximately six months.

The receptor was derived from a woman in her twenties or thirties with Graves' hyperthyroidism. This chain joins TRBV5-1 and TRBJ1-2; 9 bases align to TRBD1. The sequencing input was blood. CDR3 sequence reads: CASSTNRGPSGYTF. The CDR3 DNA follows: TGCGCCAGCAGCACAAACAGGGGGCCTAGCGGCTACACCTTC.